The subject of this entry is one T cell receptor (beta chain). The antigen remains unidentified. With 5 bases clipped from V and 7 bases from J, the junction kept 6 bases outside the gene matches. The CDR3 covers 13 residues. This sample was included in a study of brain metastases from non-small cell lung cancer. General study points: Brain metastases had lower T-cell infiltration than primary tumors. TCR repertoires overlapped largely between brain metastases and matched primaries. In about 60% of brain metastases, T-cell clones were expanded compared with matched primary tumors.

Method: immunoSEQ multiplex PCR; TCRdb's copy keeps in-frame clones and lacks some. The sample yields approximately 3,000 clones, around 80% seen once. The chain combines TRBV12-3 or TRBV12-4 with TRBJ2-7, with 9 nucleotides matching TRBD1. The sequence was obtained from a donor aged 40 or over with non-small cell lung cancer. Material: tissue from a brain metastasis. The CDR3 is CASSLGTGREQYF. Here the CDR3 DNA reads TGTGCCAGCAGTCTGGGGACAGGGCGGGAGCAGTACTTC.